A single sample is the source of the 3 T cell receptor beta chains below, sequenced in a study of response to subunit inactivated influenza vaccine. TCRdb re-called the RT-PCR reads through MiXCR, storing one row per CDR3 protein. The sample consists of 500,000 to 650,000 distinct CDR3 sequences, approximately 7.1% of them appearing once. Here the sequenced sample was PBMCs from blood, taken less than 25 months after vaccination. These TCRs come from a man between 45 and 75 years old who received an inactivated influenza vaccine.

There are many counts of this clonotype. The genes are TRBV6-4 and TRBJ1-4, with D uncertain. This CDR3 region has 11 residues. Trimming cost V 8 bases and J 8 bases, with 9 bases left between them. The germline V gene encodes CDR1 MRHNA and CDR2 SNTAGT. CDR3 DNA sequence: TGTGCCAGCGCCTACCAGGAAAAACTGTTTTTT. This codes for CASAYQEKLFF.

The V call is TRBV12-3 or TRBV12-4, the J call TRBJ2-1, with 7 positions matching TRBD2. After removal of 3 bases from V and 6 bases from J, the junction contained 5 bases not matched to a gene. The CDR3 has 14 amino acids. The CDR3 protein is CASSLFRGGNEQFF. The DNA of the CDR3 is TGTGCCAGCAGTTTGTTTCGCGGGGGCAATGAGCAGTTCTTC.

The chain recombines TRBV9 with TRBJ2-1; TRBD2 matches 9 bases. The V gene end was trimmed by 0 bases and the J gene end by 10 bases; junction bases not matched to a gene: 2. CDR1 is SGDLS, CDR2 YYNGEE, per germline. This CDR3 is built from 13 residues. CDR3 in DNA: TGTGCCAGCAGCGTAGTAACTAGCGGGGAGCAGTTCTTC. Amino acids: CASSVVTSGEQFF.